Presented here are 5 T cell receptor beta chains from one specimen sequenced in a study of blood T cells in healthy people across ages. A J-beta primer mix and a sample-barcoded 5' primer were used in a second PCR of about 7 to 12 cycles. TCRdb processed the 5' RACE reads anew with MiXCR; each CDR3 protein has one entry. The table includes 720,000 or so distinct CDR3 sequences, around two fifths detected once. Specimen: blood. The receptors originated from a man at least 80 years old in good health.

This clonotype came up a few times. The rearrangement uses TRBV20-1 and TRBJ2-1, with TRBD2 as a possible D gene (6 bases). The CDR3 is 14 residues long. Germline values: CDR1 DFQATT, CDR2 SNEGSKA (reference sequence). V shed 4 bases and J shed 9 bases, with 19 bases lying between them. The CDR3 nucleotides are TGCAGTGCTACCCCACAGACGAAGGAGGGTGAGCAGTTCTTC. Translation: CSATPQTKEGEQFF.

Only a few counts were recorded for this clonotype. V and J are TRBV11-2 and TRBJ2-1; the D gene is possibly TRBD2 (6 bases). The length of the CDR3 is 13 residues. V gave up 5 bases and J gave up 7 bases, with 12 bases separating them. Germline V CDR1 and CDR2: SGHAT, FQNNGV. CDR3 sequence: CASSPGLTNEQFF. For the CDR3, the DNA is TGTGCCAGCAGCCCTGGACTAACTAATGAGCAGTTCTTC. The whole variable domain, remainder taken from reference TRBV11-2 and TRBJ2-1, is EAGVAQSPRYKIIEKRQSVAFWCNPISGHATLYWYQQILGQGPKLLIQFQNNGVVDDSQLPKDRFSAERLKGVDSTLKIQPAKLEDSAVYLCASSPGLTNEQFFGPGTRLTVL.

The chain is built from TRBV13 and TRBJ1-1; D call uncertain. Trimming removed 1 base from V and 7 bases from J, with 22 bases in between. Germline V gene data show CDR1 as PRHDT and CDR2 as FYEKMQ (reference sequence). The CDR3 extends over 17 amino acids. The CDR3 nucleotides read TGTGCCAGCAGCTTAGACCGAAAAAGAATGAATGATGATGAAGCTTTCTTT. Encoded protein: CASSLDRKRMNDDEAFF.

This clonotype was detected a few times. The V call is TRBV12-3 or TRBV12-4, the J call TRBJ2-1; perhaps TRBD2 as D (5 bases). The ends were cut back, 7 bases at V and 8 bases at J, with 9 bases in the middle. The CDR3 consists of 11 residues. The CDR3 DNA reads TGTGCCAGCACTGTGGGAGATGAGCAGTTCTTC. Its translation: CASTVGDEQFF.

This clonotype appeared a few times. V is TRBV29-1 and J is TRBJ2-3, with unresolved D. The germline gives CDR1 SQVTM, CDR2 ANQGSEA. V shed 5 bases and J shed 3 bases, with 6 bases lying between them. The CDR3 loop spans 11 amino acids. CDR3 DNA sequence: TGCAGCGTTAAGCTGACAGATACGCAGTATTTT. Translation: CSVKLTDTQYF.